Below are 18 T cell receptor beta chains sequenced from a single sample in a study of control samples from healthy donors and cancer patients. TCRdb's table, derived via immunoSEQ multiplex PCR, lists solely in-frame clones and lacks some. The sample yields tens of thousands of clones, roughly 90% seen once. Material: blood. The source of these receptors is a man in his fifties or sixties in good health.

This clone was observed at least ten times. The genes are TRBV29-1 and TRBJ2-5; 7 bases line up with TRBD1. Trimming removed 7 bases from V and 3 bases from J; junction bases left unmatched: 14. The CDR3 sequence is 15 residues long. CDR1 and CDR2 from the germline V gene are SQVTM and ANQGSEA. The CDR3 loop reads CSAPPSGQVEETQYF. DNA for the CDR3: TGCAGCGCTCCCCCCTCCGGACAGGTTGAAGAGACCCAGTACTTC.

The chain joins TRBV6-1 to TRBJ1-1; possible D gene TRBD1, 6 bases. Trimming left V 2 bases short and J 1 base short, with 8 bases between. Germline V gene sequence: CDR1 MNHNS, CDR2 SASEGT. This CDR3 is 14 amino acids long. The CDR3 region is CASSERGANTEAFF. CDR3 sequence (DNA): TGTGCCAGCAGTGAAAGGGGGGCGAACACTGAAGCTTTCTTT.

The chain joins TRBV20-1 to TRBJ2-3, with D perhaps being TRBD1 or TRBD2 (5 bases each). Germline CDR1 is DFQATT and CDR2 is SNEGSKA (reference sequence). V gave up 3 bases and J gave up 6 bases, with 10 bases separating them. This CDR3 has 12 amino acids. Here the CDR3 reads CSASGTWDTQYF. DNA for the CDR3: TGCAGTGCTAGTGGGACGTGGGATACGCAGTATTTT.

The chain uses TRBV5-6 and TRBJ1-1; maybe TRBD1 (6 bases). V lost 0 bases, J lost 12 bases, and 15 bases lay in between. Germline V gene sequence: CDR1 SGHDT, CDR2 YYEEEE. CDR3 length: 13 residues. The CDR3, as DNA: TGTGCCAGCAGCTTGGGAGGCAGGGGTATAACTTTCTTT. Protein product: CASSLGGRGITFF.

CDR3 coding DNA: TGTGCCTGGAGTCCCCTATCTCATGGCTACACCTTC. This sequence encodes CAWSPLSHGYTF. V usage is TRBV30 and J usage is TRBJ1-2, with D unresolved. There are 12 residues in the CDR3. The ends were cut back, 2 bases at V and 6 bases at J, with 10 bases in the middle. Germline CDR1 and CDR2: GTSNPN and SVGIG (reference sequence).

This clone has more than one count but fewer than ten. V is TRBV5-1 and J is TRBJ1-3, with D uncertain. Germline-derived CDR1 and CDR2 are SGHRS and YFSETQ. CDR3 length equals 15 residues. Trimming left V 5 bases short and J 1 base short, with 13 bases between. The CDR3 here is CASSGSGISGNTIYF. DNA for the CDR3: TGCGCCAGCAGTGGTAGCGGAATTTCTGGAAACACCATATATTTT.

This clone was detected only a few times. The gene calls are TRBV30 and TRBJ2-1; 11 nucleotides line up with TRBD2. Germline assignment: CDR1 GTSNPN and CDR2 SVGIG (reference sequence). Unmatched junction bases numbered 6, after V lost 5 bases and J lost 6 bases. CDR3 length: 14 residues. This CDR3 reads CAWVLAGGGNEQFF. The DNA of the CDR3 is TGTGCCTGGGTGCTAGCGGGGGGCGGCAATGAGCAGTTCTTC.

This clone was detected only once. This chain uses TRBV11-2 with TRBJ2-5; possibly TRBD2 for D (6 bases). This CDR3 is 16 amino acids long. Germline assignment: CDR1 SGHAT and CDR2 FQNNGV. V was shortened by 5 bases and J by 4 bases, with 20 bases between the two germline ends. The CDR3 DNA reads TGTGCCAGCAGCCCAGAAGGGCGGGGTGGCAGAGAGACCCAGTACTTC. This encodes CASSPEGRGGRETQYF.

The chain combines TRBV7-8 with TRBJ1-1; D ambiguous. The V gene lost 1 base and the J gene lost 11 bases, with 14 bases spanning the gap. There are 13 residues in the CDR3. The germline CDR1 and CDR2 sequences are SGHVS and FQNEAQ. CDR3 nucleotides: TGTGCCAGCAGCTTAGGCCAGGCCTTGGCGGCTTTCTTT. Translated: CASSLGQALAAFF.

The CDR3 DNA reads as TGTGCCAGCAGTGAATGGGCTAGCGGGGGGGCTGGTCAGTACTTC. Translation gives CASSEWASGGAGQYF. The chain is built from TRBV6-1 and TRBJ2-4; 12 positions agree with TRBD2. This CDR3 comprises 15 residues. Germline values: CDR1 MNHNS, CDR2 SASEGT. Losses at the gene ends were 2 bases for V and 12 bases for J; bases not matched to a gene: 8.

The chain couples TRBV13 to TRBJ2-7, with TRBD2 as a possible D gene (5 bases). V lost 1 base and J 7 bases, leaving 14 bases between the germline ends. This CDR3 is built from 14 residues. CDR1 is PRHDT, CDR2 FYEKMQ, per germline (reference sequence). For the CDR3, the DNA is TGTGCCAGCAGCTTAGAAGGTCTCCCGGGGGAGCAGTACTTC. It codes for CASSLEGLPGEQYF.

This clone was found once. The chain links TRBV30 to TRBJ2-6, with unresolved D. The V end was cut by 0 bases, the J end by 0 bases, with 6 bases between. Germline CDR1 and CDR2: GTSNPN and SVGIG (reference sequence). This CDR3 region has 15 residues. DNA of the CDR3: TGTGCCTGGAGTGTACTGAGCTCTGGGGCCAACGTCCTGACTTTC. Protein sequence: CAWSVLSSGANVLTF.

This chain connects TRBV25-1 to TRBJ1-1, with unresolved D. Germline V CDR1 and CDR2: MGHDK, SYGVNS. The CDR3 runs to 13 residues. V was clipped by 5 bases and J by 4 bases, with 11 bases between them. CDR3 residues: CASSYSYPTEAFF. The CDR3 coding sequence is TGTGCCAGCAGTTATTCCTATCCCACTGAAGCTTTCTTT.

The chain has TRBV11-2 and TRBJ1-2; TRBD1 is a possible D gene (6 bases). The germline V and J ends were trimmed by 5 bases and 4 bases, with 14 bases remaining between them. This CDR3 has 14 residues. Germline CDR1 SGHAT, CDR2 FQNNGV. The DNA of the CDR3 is TGTGCCAGCAGCCTAGGGGGGGACTTCTATGGCTACACCTTC. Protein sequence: CASSLGGDFYGYTF.

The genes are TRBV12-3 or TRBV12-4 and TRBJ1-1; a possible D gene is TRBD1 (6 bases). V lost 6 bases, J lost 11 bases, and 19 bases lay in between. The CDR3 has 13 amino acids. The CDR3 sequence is CASRAGQGHKAFF. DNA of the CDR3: TGTGCCAGCAGGGCCGGGCAGGGGCATAAGGCTTTCTTT.

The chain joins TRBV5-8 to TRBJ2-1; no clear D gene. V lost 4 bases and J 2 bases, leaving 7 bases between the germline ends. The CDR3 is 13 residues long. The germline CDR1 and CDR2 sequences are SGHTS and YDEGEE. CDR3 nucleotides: TGTGCCAGCAGCAGACTCCCCTACAATGAGCAGTTCTTC. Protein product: CASSRLPYNEQFF. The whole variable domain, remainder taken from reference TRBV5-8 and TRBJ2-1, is EAGVTQSPTHLIKTRGQQATLRCSPISGHTSVYWYQQALGLGLQFLLWYDEGEERNRGNFPPRFSGRQFPNYSSELNVNALELEDSALYLCASSRLPYNEQFFGPGTRLTVL.

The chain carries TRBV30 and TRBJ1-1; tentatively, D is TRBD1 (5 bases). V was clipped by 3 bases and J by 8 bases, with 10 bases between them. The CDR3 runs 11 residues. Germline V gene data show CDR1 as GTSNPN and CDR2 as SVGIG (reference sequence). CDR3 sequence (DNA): TGTGCCTGGAGATGGACAAGCGAAGCTTTCTTT. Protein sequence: CAWRWTSEAFF.

The CDR3 nucleotides read TGTGCCAGCAGTTCCCAGGGAAATGAGCAGTTCTTC. Its protein product is CASSSQGNEQFF. The chain couples TRBV27 to TRBJ2-1, with D possibly being TRBD1 (5 bases). V was shortened by 4 bases and J by 7 bases, with 8 bases between the two germline ends. The CDR3 contains 12 residues. Germline V gene data show CDR1 as MNHEY and CDR2 as SMNVEV (reference sequence).